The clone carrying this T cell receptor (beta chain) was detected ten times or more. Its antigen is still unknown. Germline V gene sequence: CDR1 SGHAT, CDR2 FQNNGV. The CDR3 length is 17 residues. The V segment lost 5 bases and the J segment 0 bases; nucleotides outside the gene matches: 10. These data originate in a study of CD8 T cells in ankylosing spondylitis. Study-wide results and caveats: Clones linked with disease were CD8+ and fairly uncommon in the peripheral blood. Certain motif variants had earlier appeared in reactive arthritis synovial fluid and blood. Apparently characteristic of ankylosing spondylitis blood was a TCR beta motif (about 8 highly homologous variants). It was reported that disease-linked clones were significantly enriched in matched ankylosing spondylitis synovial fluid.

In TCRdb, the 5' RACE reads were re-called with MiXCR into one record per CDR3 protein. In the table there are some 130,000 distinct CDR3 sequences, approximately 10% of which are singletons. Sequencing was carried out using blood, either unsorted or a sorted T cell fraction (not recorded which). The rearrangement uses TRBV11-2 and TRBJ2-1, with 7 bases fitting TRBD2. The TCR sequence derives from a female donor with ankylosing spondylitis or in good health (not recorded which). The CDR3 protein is CASSRQLATSSYNEQFF. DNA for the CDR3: TGTGCCAGCAGCCGCCAACTAGCGACAAGCTCCTACAATGAGCAGTTCTTC.